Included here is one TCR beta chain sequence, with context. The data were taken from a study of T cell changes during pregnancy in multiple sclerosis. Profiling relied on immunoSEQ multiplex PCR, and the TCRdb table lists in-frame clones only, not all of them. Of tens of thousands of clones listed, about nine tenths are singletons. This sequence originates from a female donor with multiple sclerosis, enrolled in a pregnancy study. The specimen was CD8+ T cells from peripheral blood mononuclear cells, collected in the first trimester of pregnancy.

DNA of the CDR3: TGTGCCAGCCCTCCCGAATCCATGGGAGGAAGGAACACTGAAGCTTTCTTT. Translating gives CASPPESMGGRNTEAFF. The chain links TRBV5-5 to TRBJ1-1; D remains ambiguous. V was shortened by 7 bases and J by 1 base, with 23 bases between the two germline ends. Germline V CDR1 and CDR2: SGHKS, YYEKEE (reference sequence). The CDR3 runs to 17 residues. The whole variable domain, filled in from reference TRBV5-5 and TRBJ1-1, reads DAGVTQSPTHLIKTRGQQVTLRCSPISGHKSVSWYQQVLGQGPQFIFQYYEKEERGRGNFPDRFSARQFPNYSSELNVNALLLGDSALYLCASPPESMGGRNTEAFFGQGTRLTVV.